One T cell receptor (beta chain) is described in this entry. This CDR3 has 14 residues. The V and J ends lost 5 bases and 1 base, in that order; junction bases with no gene match: 4. The germline gives CDR1 KGHSH, CDR2 LQKENI. These data are taken from a study of blood T cell repertoires in COVID-19. Background on the study: COVID-19 samples from acute and convalescent phases originated in the United States, Italy and Spain. PBMCs, B-cell-depleted T cells, or T cells provided the cDNA or gDNA that made up the material.

In the original workflow: The authors estimated nucleated cell counts from reference gene primer amplification. Libraries were prepared by immunoSEQ multiplex PCR; TCRdb keeps only in-frame clonotypes and omits some of them. V and J calls and clone size follow that table, whereas D and trimming were derived from the DNA. The sample holds about 42,000 clones, 70% to 80% seen once. The rearrangement uses TRBV18 and TRBJ1-1, with 7 bases identical to TRBD1. Sample: peripheral blood. This receptor was taken from a woman in her sixties or seventies with acute or convalescent COVID-19. The CDR3 DNA follows: TGTGCCAGCTCAGACAGGGTACGGAACACTGAAGCTTTCTTT. Residues: CASSDRVRNTEAFF. Full variable domain (missing parts from reference TRBV18 and TRBJ1-1): NAGVMQNPRHLVRRRGQEARLRCSPMKGHSHVYWYRQLPEEGLKFMVYLQKENIIDESGMPKERFSAEFPKEGPSILRIQQVVRGDSAAYFCASSDRVRNTEAFFGQGTRLTVV.